A single sample gave rise to the 27 T cell receptor beta chains below, sequenced in a study of cytomegalovirus exposure and HLA in healthy donors. The PCR contained 60 Vbeta and 13 Jbeta primers. TCRdb's table, derived via immunoSEQ multiplex PCR, lists solely in-frame clones and lacks some. This sample yields 100,000 or so clones, of which just under 75% are seen a single time; 2% to 2.5% belongs to the top ten. Sequences were obtained from PBMCs. Receptors originate from a human donor in good health.

The V call is TRBV5-6, the J call TRBJ2-5, with 8 bases fitting TRBD1. Germline CDR1 SGHDT, CDR2 YYEEEE. V was pared by 4 bases and J by 6 bases, with 11 bases of the junction left unmatched. The CDR3 is made up of 15 amino acids. CDR3 region: CASSPYAGQEQTQYF. CDR3 nucleotide sequence: TGTGCCAGCAGCCCCTACGCGGGACAGGAACAGACCCAGTACTTC.

The chain employs TRBV6-6 and TRBJ2-3; 11 bases align to TRBD2. The CDR3 length is 15 residues. CDR1 and CDR2 from the germline V gene are MNHNY and SVGAGI (reference sequence). J gave up 3 bases and V 9 bases, and 8 bases lay outside the gene matches. The CDR3 nucleotides read TGTGCCAGTAGGGGTAGCGGGGGGGCGACAGATACGCAGTATTTT. The encoded protein is CASRGSGGATDTQYF.

Worth noting for this clone: Compared with germline, one end of the junction differs, possibly owing to a read error. The rearrangement joins TRBV25-1 to TRBJ2-5, with D possibly being TRBD2 (6 bases). The CDR3 loop spans 13 amino acids. Germline V lookup: CDR1 MGHDK, CDR2 SYGVNS. CDR3 protein: CASGTPNQETQYF. The CDR3 region has the DNA TGTGCCAGCGGGACTCCCAACCAGGAGACCCAGTACTTC. Drawing the rest from reference TRBV25-1 and TRBJ2-5, the complete variable domain is EADIYQTPRYLVIGTGKKITLECSQTMGHDKMYWYQQDPGMELHLIHYSYGVNSTEKGDLSSESTVSRIRTEHFPLTLESARPSHTSQYLCASGTPNQETQYFGPGTRLLVL.

V is TRBV29-1 and J is TRBJ1-1, with D perhaps TRBD1 (6 bases). The V and J ends lost 8 bases and 4 bases respectively, with 17 bases between them. In germline, CDR1 is SQVTM, CDR2 ANQGSEA. The CDR3 contains 13 residues. CDR3 sequence: CSPEKTGFTEAFF. CDR3 DNA sequence: TGCAGCCCGGAAAAAACAGGGTTCACTGAAGCTTTCTTT.

The genes are TRBV5-1 and TRBJ2-1, with 7 positions matching TRBD2. V lost 0 bases, J lost 4 bases, and 4 bases stayed unmatched. Germline V gives CDR1 SGHRS, CDR2 YFSETQ. This CDR3 region has 15 residues. CDR3 nucleotides: TGCGCCAGCAGCTTGGCCGGGGGACTATACAATGAGCAGTTCTTC. Its translation is CASSLAGGLYNEQFF.

This clone has just a few counts. V and J are TRBV30 and TRBJ2-1; a weak D match, TRBD1 (5 bases). V was shortened by 5 bases and J by 7 bases, with 12 bases between the two germline ends. Germline lookup yields CDR1 GTSNPN and CDR2 SVGIG (reference sequence). The CDR3 contains 12 residues. CDR3 nucleotides: TGTGCCTGGGGGCAGACAGAAAATGAGCAGTTCTTC. Its translation is CAWGQTENEQFF.

This clone showed up just a few times. The gene calls are TRBV9 and TRBJ1-3; D uncertain. The germline V and J ends were trimmed by 3 bases and 0 bases, with 13 bases remaining between them. The CDR3 loop spans 16 amino acids. Germline CDR1 SGDLS, CDR2 YYNGEE. The CDR3 DNA is TGTGCCAGCAGCGCAACTGCCCTAATCTCTGGAAACACCATATATTTT. Protein: CASSATALISGNTIYF.

This clone occurred a few times. The gene calls are TRBV7-2 and TRBJ2-3; 14 bases match TRBD2. Germline V gene data show CDR1 as SGHTA and CDR2 as FQGNSA. J was trimmed by 8 bases and V by 5 bases; bases with no gene match: 12. CDR3 length: 17 residues. The CDR3 loop is CASSPQGTSGRRATQYF. Written as DNA, the CDR3 is TGTGCCAGCAGCCCTCAAGGGACTAGCGGGAGACGGGCTACGCAGTATTTT. Full variable domain (rest looked up from reference TRBV7-2 and TRBJ2-3): GAGVSQSPSNKVTEKGKDVELRCDPISGHTALYWYRQSLGQGLEFLIYFQGNSAPDKSGLPSDRFSAERTGGSVSTLTIQRTQQEDSAVYLCASSPQGTSGRRATQYFGPGTRLTVL.

This rearrangement joins TRBV27 to TRBJ1-1; D unresolved. CDR1 is MNHEY, CDR2 SMNVEV, per germline (reference sequence). CDR3 length: 15 residues. V shed 7 bases and J shed 4 bases, with 19 bases lying between them. CDR3 sequence (DNA): TGTGCCAGCAACTACAACGACCGAGCGACCACTGAAGCTTTCTTT. Encoded protein: CASNYNDRATTEAFF.

The chain joins TRBV5-1 to TRBJ2-7; D gene uncertain. CDR3 size: 13 residues. The V end was cut by 2 bases, the J end by 5 bases, with 11 bases between. In germline, CDR1 is SGHRS, CDR2 YFSETQ. The CDR3 loop reads CASSFQGRDEQYF. CDR3 in DNA: TGCGCCAGCAGCTTTCAAGGTCGGGACGAGCAGTACTTC.

The rearrangement links TRBV29-1 to TRBJ2-1; D might be TRBD2 (7 bases). CDR1 is SQVTM, CDR2 ANQGSEA, per germline. The CDR3 totals 14 residues. Trimming cost V 6 bases and J 7 bases, with 19 bases left between them. Here the CDR3 reads CSVDLMAGANEQFF. The CDR3 region has the DNA TGCAGCGTGGACCTTATGGCGGGGGCAAATGAGCAGTTCTTC.

This clone has more than one count but fewer than ten. The chain has TRBV6-5 and TRBJ2-7; D is ambiguous. The V and J ends lost 6 bases and 4 bases respectively, with 19 bases between them. CDR3 length: 15 amino acids. Germline-derived CDR1 and CDR2 are MNHEY and SVGAGI. CDR3 DNA sequence: TGTGCCAGCAGGCTTCGAGAGAGATCATTGTACGAGCAGTACTTC. Translated, it gives CASRLRERSLYEQYF.

The chain carries TRBV7-2 and TRBJ1-6, with D perhaps TRBD1 (5 bases). In germline, CDR1 is SGHTA, CDR2 FQGNSA. Trimming removed 5 bases from V and 10 bases from J, with 15 bases in between. This CDR3 is 14 amino acids long. CDR3 bases: TGTGCCAGCAGCCCAGCAGGGCTGGGGTCACCCCTCCACTTT. Its translation: CASSPAGLGSPLHF.

The chain carries TRBV6-4 and TRBJ1-1, with 9 positions matching TRBD1. This CDR3 is built from 13 residues. Germline V gene data show CDR1 as MRHNA and CDR2 as SNTAGT. The V and J ends lost 5 bases and 5 bases, in that order; junction bases with no gene match: 3. The CDR3 is CASSFDRGTEAFF. The DNA for the CDR3 is TGTGCCAGCAGTTTCGACAGGGGGACTGAAGCTTTCTTT.

The chain links TRBV4-1 to TRBJ2-7; 7 bases fit TRBD1. The ends lost 0 bases at V and 7 bases at J; junction bases unmatched: 9. Germline V CDR1 and CDR2: MGHRA, YSYEKL. The CDR3 loop spans 15 amino acids. CDR3 region: CASSQDYTGVIEQYF. Here the CDR3 DNA reads TGCGCCAGCAGCCAAGATTACACAGGGGTAATTGAGCAGTACTTC.

Only a few counts were recorded for this clone. The V call is TRBV6-1, the J call TRBJ2-7, with D perhaps matching TRBD2 (6 bases). V was cut by 2 bases and J by 4 bases, with 12 bases left in between. Germline CDR1 MNHNS, CDR2 SASEGT. The CDR3 runs 14 residues. The CDR3 is CASSEMGGRYEQYF. The DNA of the CDR3 is TGTGCCAGCAGTGAAATGGGGGGAAGGTACGAGCAGTACTTC.

This clone was seen only once. The V and J genes are TRBV5-1 and TRBJ2-5; the D gene is possibly TRBD1 (6 bases). CDR3 length: 13 amino acids. V gave up 7 bases and J gave up 5 bases, with 15 bases separating them. CDR1 is SGHRS, CDR2 YFSETQ, per germline. CDR3 sequence (DNA): TGCGCCAGCCGAAGGGACCAGGGGGAGACCCAGTACTTC. This translates into CASRRDQGETQYF.

In this sample, this clone turned up once. The rearrangement links TRBV7-8 to TRBJ2-1, with D perhaps matching TRBD1 (6 bases). Germline V gene data show CDR1 as SGHVS and CDR2 as FQNEAQ. This CDR3 spans 13 amino acids. V was clipped by 2 bases and J by 8 bases, with 10 bases between them. The CDR3 reads CASSLTQGHEQFF. In DNA form, the CDR3 reads TGTGCCAGCAGCTTAACTCAGGGGCATGAGCAGTTCTTC.

This clone showed up just a few times. V usage is TRBV11-3 and J usage is TRBJ2-1, with D uncertain. This CDR3 has 17 amino acids. Trimming removed 2 bases at V and 0 bases at J, with 14 bases between. Per the germline V gene, CDR1 is SGHNT and CDR2 is YENEEA. In DNA, the CDR3 is TGTGCCAGCAGCTTAAGTTCAGGCCTAAGCTCCTACAATGAGCAGTTCTTC. It yields the protein CASSLSSGLSSYNEQFF.

The rearrangement uses TRBV4-1 and TRBJ2-3; D is ambiguous. Germline V gene lookup returns CDR1 MGHRA and CDR2 YSYEKL. The CDR3 length is 12 residues. V was shortened by 0 bases and J by 7 bases, with 5 bases between the two germline ends. The CDR3 protein is CASSQDGHTQYF. As DNA, the CDR3 is TGCGCCAGCAGCCAAGATGGGCATACGCAGTATTTT.

The sample holds a few counts of this clone. This chain uses TRBV19 with TRBJ1-1; D remains unclear. V lost 6 bases, J lost 4 bases, and 9 bases lay in between. Germline V gene lookup returns CDR1 LNHDA and CDR2 SQIVND (reference sequence). The CDR3 loop spans 12 amino acids. The CDR3 here is CASRQAGTEAFF. DNA for the CDR3: TGTGCCAGTAGGCAGGCGGGCACTGAAGCTTTCTTT.

The table lists this clone with a count of one. The chain joins TRBV7-9 to TRBJ2-7, with D possibly matching TRBD1 (5 bases). The CDR3 extends over 15 amino acids. Germline V gene lookup returns CDR1 SEHNR and CDR2 FQNEAQ (reference sequence). The V and J ends lost 1 base and 3 bases respectively, with 13 bases between them. The chain's CDR3 is CASSLVDKGIYEQYF. CDR3 nucleotide sequence: TGTGCCAGCAGCTTAGTGGACAAGGGGATCTACGAGCAGTACTTC.

This chain connects TRBV6-5 to TRBJ1-4, with TRBD1 matching over 8 bases. Germline-derived CDR1 and CDR2 are MNHEY and SVGAGI. After removal of 2 bases from V and 7 bases from J, the junction contained 3 bases not matched to a gene. This CDR3 is built from 14 residues. DNA of the CDR3: TGTGCCAGCAGTTACGGCGACAGGGGTGAAAAACTGTTTTTT. As protein: CASSYGDRGEKLFF.

This CDR3 is CASSLAAGGHEQYF. The DNA of the CDR3 is TGTGCCAGCAGCTTAGCGGCAGGGGGCCACGAGCAGTACTTC. The chain has TRBV7-9 and TRBJ2-7, with 8 bases aligning to TRBD1. The germline V gene has CDR1 SEHNR and CDR2 FQNEAQ (reference sequence). The junction had 3 bases not matched to a gene; V was cut back by 0 bases and J by 5 bases. This CDR3 region has 14 residues.

This clone was seen only once. Other DNA sequences in the same sample also yield this CDR3. The V call is TRBV5-4, the J call TRBJ1-2; tentatively, D is TRBD1 (6 bases). Trimming stripped 4 bases from V and 5 bases from J, with 15 bases between. Looked up from germline, CDR1 is SGHNT and CDR2 is YYREEE (reference sequence). CDR3 size: 14 residues. The chain's CDR3 is CASSLAGASYGYTF. The CDR3 bases are TGTGCCAGCAGCCTGGCAGGGGCTTCATATGGCTACACCTTC.

The chain links TRBV7-8 to TRBJ1-4; D is possibly TRBD1 (6 bases). Trimming cost V 5 bases and J 5 bases, with 12 bases left between them. This CDR3 is built from 14 residues. Germline CDR1 is SGHVS and CDR2 is FQNEAQ. The CDR3 region has the DNA TGTGCCAGCAGCCCAGGGGCTGAAAATGAAAAACTGTTTTTT. Protein product: CASSPGAENEKLFF.

V and J are TRBV6-5 and TRBJ1-1, with D maybe TRBD1 (6 bases). CDR1 is MNHEY, CDR2 SVGAGI, per germline. The CDR3 spans 13 residues. V was clipped by 7 bases and J by 1 base, with 10 bases between them. This CDR3 reads CASNKGENTEAFF. The CDR3 region has the DNA TGTGCCAGCAACAAGGGGGAGAACACTGAAGCTTTCTTT.